The 25 T cell receptor beta chains below come from one sample, sequenced in a study of shared clonotypes between healthy human individuals. The data were produced by immunoSEQ multiplex PCR, yet TCRdb's version contains in-frame clones alone and is incomplete. The sample consists of more than 150,000 clones, around 93% of them appearing once. Sequenced sample: naive CD4+ T cells sorted from blood. The subset here: CD45RA+ positively selected. These receptors were obtained from a woman aged 25 to 39 in good health.

The V gene is TRBV6-5, the J gene TRBJ1-1; D gene ambiguous. This CDR3 region has 15 residues. The germline gives CDR1 MNHEY, CDR2 SVGAGI. V lost 0 bases and J 0 bases, leaving 8 bases between the germline ends. In DNA, the CDR3 is TGTGCCAGCAGTTACTCAAGACTTATGAACACTGAAGCTTTCTTT. It yields the protein CASSYSRLMNTEAFF.

This chain uses TRBV28 with TRBJ1-6; TRBD1 might be the D (6 bases). V lost 10 bases and J 6 bases, leaving 10 bases between the germline ends. The CDR3 consists of 12 residues. Per germline, CDR1 MDHEN and CDR2 SYDVKM. The CDR3 nucleotides read TGTGCCACCGGGACATCTAATTCACCCCTCCACTTT. It is translated as CATGTSNSPLHF.

The V call is TRBV7-8, the J call TRBJ2-7, with 10 positions matching TRBD2. Germline CDR1 and CDR2: SGHVS and FQNEAQ. V was pared by 1 base and J by 0 bases, with 6 bases of the junction left unmatched. CDR3 length equals 17 residues. CDR3 region: CASSLVRSSGSSYEQYF. The CDR3 coding sequence is TGTGCCAGCAGCTTAGTTCGGTCTAGCGGGAGCTCCTACGAGCAGTACTTC.

This clone occurred once. The chain recombines TRBV6-1 with TRBJ1-4; D is uncertain. With 6 bases removed from V and 7 bases from J, the gap between germline ends came to 9 bases. Per the germline V gene, CDR1 is MNHNS and CDR2 is SASEGT. This CDR3 region has 12 residues. CDR3 sequence: CASRLSSEKLFF. CDR3 bases: TGTGCCAGCAGACTCAGTAGTGAAAAACTGTTTTTT.

This sequence joins TRBV28 and TRBJ2-7; D is undetermined. This CDR3 region has 14 residues. V lost 3 bases, J lost 2 bases, and 11 bases lay in between. CDR1 is MDHEN, CDR2 SYDVKM, per germline. Here the CDR3 DNA reads TGTGCCAGCAGTTTTGGTTCGGAACCCTACGAGCAGTACTTC. As protein: CASSFGSEPYEQYF.

This clone came up once. The chain links TRBV6-1 to TRBJ2-7; 7 bases match TRBD2. CDR1 and CDR2 from the germline V gene are MNHNS and SASEGT. The CDR3 contains 14 residues. V lost 4 bases, J lost 1 base, and 4 bases stayed unmatched. Here the CDR3 reads CASSVERGSYEQYF. CDR3 nucleotides: TGTGCCAGCAGTGTGGAGCGGGGTTCCTACGAGCAGTACTTC.

V usage is TRBV9 and J usage is TRBJ2-2, with D perhaps being TRBD1 or TRBD2 (6 bases each). Germline V gives CDR1 SGDLS, CDR2 YYNGEE. V shed 0 bases and J shed 7 bases, with 16 bases lying between them. The CDR3 length is 16 residues. Here the CDR3 reads CASSVVGGRRGGELFF. The CDR3 DNA sequence: TGTGCCAGCAGCGTAGTCGGGGGCAGGAGGGGCGGGGAGCTGTTTTTT.

The chain combines TRBV7-2 with TRBJ2-4; D ambiguous. The CDR3 is made up of 17 amino acids. Germline V gives CDR1 SGHTA, CDR2 FQGNSA. Trimming removed 2 bases from V and 0 bases from J, with 14 bases in between. CDR3 sequence reads: CASSLMFDALAKNIQYF. The CDR3 nucleotides read TGTGCCAGCAGCTTAATGTTTGATGCTTTAGCCAAAAACATTCAGTACTTC.

The table lists this clone with a count of one. This sequence joins TRBV6-1 and TRBJ1-1; D ambiguous. V shed 1 base and J shed 11 bases, with 5 bases lying between them. Germline CDR1 reads MNHNS; CDR2 reads SASEGT. The CDR3 runs to 10 residues. Here the CDR3 reads CASSEVTAFF. CDR3 coding DNA: TGTGCCAGCAGTGAAGTAACGGCTTTCTTT.

This clone was detected only once. This CDR3 reads CASSGREGGSYEQYF. CDR3 DNA sequence: TGCGCCAGCAGCGGACGGGAAGGGGGATCCTACGAGCAGTACTTC. This chain links TRBV5-1 with TRBJ2-7; D perhaps matches TRBD1 (6 bases). V shed 4 bases and J shed 1 base, with 15 bases lying between them. This CDR3 comprises 15 residues. CDR1 and CDR2 (germline): SGHRS, YFSETQ.

This rearrangement joins TRBV25-1 to TRBJ1-2; 7 bases align to TRBD1. The germline gives CDR1 MGHDK, CDR2 SYGVNS. After removal of 5 bases from V and 7 bases from J, the junction contained 10 bases not matched to a gene. The CDR3 length is 14 residues. The CDR3 DNA is TGTGCCAGCAGTTCAGACAGGGAATCTCTTGGCTACACCTTC. This translates into CASSSDRESLGYTF.

The V gene is TRBV4-1, the J gene TRBJ2-6, with TRBD2 identical over 8 bases. J gave up 0 bases and V 2 bases, and 6 bases lay outside the gene matches. The CDR3 consists of 18 residues. Germline CDR1 reads MGHRA; CDR2 reads YSYEKL. CDR3 loop: CASSQPGLGNSGANVLTF. CDR3 nucleotides: TGCGCCAGCAGCCAACCGGGACTAGGGAACTCTGGGGCCAACGTCCTGACTTTC.

V usage is TRBV29-1 and J usage is TRBJ2-5; no clear D gene. The J call is uncertain, as TRBJ2-7 better fits the DNA end. The CDR3 runs to 12 residues. Looked up from germline, CDR1 is SQVTM and CDR2 is ANQGSEA. The CDR3 protein is CSVVKGSYEQYF. CDR3 DNA: TGCAGCGTTGTGAAAGGGTCCTACGAGCAGTACTTC.

This rearrangement joins TRBV6-1 to TRBJ1-2; D is uncertain. Trimming cost V 2 bases and J 4 bases, with 11 bases left between them. The CDR3 is made up of 14 amino acids. Looked up from germline, CDR1 is MNHNS and CDR2 is SASEGT. The CDR3 DNA is TGTGCCAGCAGTGAATATTGGGTCGGCTATGGCTACACCTTC. This sequence encodes CASSEYWVGYGYTF.

The chain carries TRBV11-2 and TRBJ2-5; the D is unclear. The DNA end favors TRBJ2-7, so the J call may be wrong. Germline assignment: CDR1 SGHAT and CDR2 FQNNGV. The CDR3 covers 14 residues. DNA of the CDR3: TGTGCCAGCAGGCTCTGGCGGAGTGCCTACGAGCAGTACTTC. Translating it yields CASRLWRSAYEQYF.

V usage is TRBV5-1 and J usage is TRBJ2-7; D unclear. The ends were cut back, 5 bases at V and 4 bases at J, with 22 bases in the middle. The CDR3 is 16 residues long. Per germline, CDR1 SGHRS and CDR2 YFSETQ. The CDR3 coding sequence is TGCGCCAGCAGGGGTATGGGAAAGGCCTTGGTGTACGAGCAGTACTTC. This translates into CASRGMGKALVYEQYF.

This clone was recorded once. The CDR3 does not end in the conserved phenylalanine or tryptophan, so this is likely a read error. The chain joins TRBV5-4 to TRBJ2-7; 12 nucleotides match TRBD2. This CDR3 contains 17 residues. Trimming cost V 6 bases and J 5 bases; bases outside gene matches: 15. In germline, CDR1 is SGHNT, CDR2 YYREEE (reference sequence). The CDR3 spells CASTRKEGLAGPNEQYL. The CDR3 DNA sequence: TGTGCCAGCACCAGAAAGGAGGGACTAGCGGGCCCCAACGAGCAGTACCTC.

The chain couples TRBV29-1 to TRBJ1-1; 10 bases are shared with TRBD1. Per germline, CDR1 SQVTM and CDR2 ANQGSEA. V trimming: 6 bases; J trimming: 5 bases; junction bases outside the gene matches: 9. The CDR3 is 14 residues long. In DNA, the CDR3 is TGCAGCGTCACGCAGGCGGGACAGGGGACTGAAGCTTTCTTT. This encodes CSVTQAGQGTEAFF.

In this sample, this clone turned up once. A read error may produce the germline difference seen at one junction end. The V call is TRBV11-1, the J call TRBJ2-3, with a possible D match to TRBD2 (7 bases). This CDR3 comprises 16 residues. Germline-derived CDR1 and CDR2 are SGHAT and FQDESV (reference sequence). The CDR3 coding sequence is TGTGCCAGCAGCCAGGGGCTAGCGGATAGCACAAATACGCAGTATTTT. Its translation: CASSQGLADSTNTQYF. Variable domain in full (rest from reference TRBV11-1 and TRBJ2-3): EAEVAQSPRYKITEKSQAVAFWCDPISGHATLYWYRQILGQGPELLVQFQDESVVDDSQLPKDRFSAERLKGVDSTLKIQPAELGDSAMYLCASSQGLADSTNTQYFGPGTRLTVL.

The gene calls are TRBV10-3 and TRBJ2-3, with 10 nucleotides matching TRBD1. CDR3 length: 17 amino acids. Germline loops: CDR1 ENHRY, CDR2 SYGVKD. The V gene end was trimmed by 6 bases and the J gene end by 1 base; junction bases not matched to a gene: 10. CDR3 nucleotides: TGTGCCATCAGGGGACAGGGGTCGGGCGTAGGCACAGATACGCAGTATTTT. Protein product: CAIRGQGSGVGTDTQYF.

The chain uses TRBV11-3 and TRBJ2-1; 11 bases map to TRBD1. The V and J ends lost 2 bases and 9 bases, in that order; junction bases with no gene match: 3. The CDR3 totals 14 residues. Germline CDR1 is SGHNT and CDR2 is YENEEA. CDR3 bases: TGTGCCAGCAGCTTATCGGGACAGGGGGGTGAGCAGTTCTTC. This codes for CASSLSGQGGEQFF.

This clone showed up just a few times. The gene calls are TRBV19 and TRBJ1-2; possibly TRBD1 for D (6 bases). V was pared by 3 bases and J by 2 bases, with 13 bases between. CDR3 size: 15 residues. CDR1 is LNHDA and CDR2 is SQIVND in the germline V gene (reference sequence). CDR3 residues: CASSIPSTGNYGYTF. CDR3 coding DNA: TGTGCCAGTAGTATCCCATCTACAGGGAACTATGGCTACACCTTC.

The CDR3 DNA follows: TGTGCCAGCATCGACAGTCTGGGACAGGGCCAATTGAACGAGCAGTACTTC. Residues: CASIDSLGQGQLNEQYF. The V gene is TRBV28, the J gene TRBJ2-7; TRBD1 aligns across 9 bases. Per germline, CDR1 MDHEN and CDR2 SYDVKM. CDR3 size: 17 residues. V lost 7 bases to trimming and J lost 5 bases; unmatched junction nucleotides: 18.

This clone has just a few counts. This sequence joins TRBV4-1 and TRBJ2-7, with 11 bases lining up with TRBD2. The CDR3 is made up of 15 amino acids. V was clipped by 3 bases and J by 4 bases; unmatched bases: 5. The V gene's germline CDR1 is MGHRA and CDR2 YSYEKL. CDR3 nucleotide sequence: TGCGCCAGCAGCCAGCATAGGACTAGCGGGTACGAGCAGTACTTC. Amino acid sequence: CASSQHRTSGYEQYF.

The V and J genes are TRBV15 and TRBJ1-3; a possible D gene is TRBD1 (6 bases). The CDR3 runs 14 residues. The V gene's germline CDR1 is LNHNV and CDR2 YYDKDF (reference sequence). Trimming cost V 6 bases and J 7 bases, with 16 bases left between them. DNA of the CDR3: TGTGCCACCAGAGAGGGAACAGGGAGTAACACCATATATTTT. It translates to CATREGTGSNTIYF.